This T cell receptor beta chain emerged from a study of T cells in Graves' hyperthyroidism and ophthalmopathy. The overall study: Peripheral blood was taken when the disease was first diagnosed, before any treatment began.

Amplification yielded TCR beta CDR3 regions, with RNA transcripts as the source. During a first-round RT-PCR of the TCR CDR3, the HTBI primer set was used. TCRdb itself ran the multiplex PCR reads through MiXCR, one entry per CDR3 protein. The data hold roughly 99,000 distinct CDR3 sequences, with about 16% observed a single time. Germline values: CDR1 MDHEN, CDR2 SYDVKM. The CDR3 runs 12 residues. V shed 4 bases and J shed 8 bases, with 9 bases lying between them. This clonotype occurred many times. Its matching antigen is unknown. Points from the study as a whole: Most thyroid-expanded clonotypes above 0.001 were also found in blood. A model built on 13 V-J features separated ophthalmopathy from stable hyperthyroidism.

Material for sequencing was blood. The rearrangement links TRBV28 to TRBJ2-1; D unresolved. The TCR originated in a woman between 50 and 59 years old with Graves' hyperthyroidism. This CDR3 reads CASSSVYDEQFF. CDR3 coding DNA: TGTGCCAGCAGTTCCGTATACGATGAGCAGTTCTTC.